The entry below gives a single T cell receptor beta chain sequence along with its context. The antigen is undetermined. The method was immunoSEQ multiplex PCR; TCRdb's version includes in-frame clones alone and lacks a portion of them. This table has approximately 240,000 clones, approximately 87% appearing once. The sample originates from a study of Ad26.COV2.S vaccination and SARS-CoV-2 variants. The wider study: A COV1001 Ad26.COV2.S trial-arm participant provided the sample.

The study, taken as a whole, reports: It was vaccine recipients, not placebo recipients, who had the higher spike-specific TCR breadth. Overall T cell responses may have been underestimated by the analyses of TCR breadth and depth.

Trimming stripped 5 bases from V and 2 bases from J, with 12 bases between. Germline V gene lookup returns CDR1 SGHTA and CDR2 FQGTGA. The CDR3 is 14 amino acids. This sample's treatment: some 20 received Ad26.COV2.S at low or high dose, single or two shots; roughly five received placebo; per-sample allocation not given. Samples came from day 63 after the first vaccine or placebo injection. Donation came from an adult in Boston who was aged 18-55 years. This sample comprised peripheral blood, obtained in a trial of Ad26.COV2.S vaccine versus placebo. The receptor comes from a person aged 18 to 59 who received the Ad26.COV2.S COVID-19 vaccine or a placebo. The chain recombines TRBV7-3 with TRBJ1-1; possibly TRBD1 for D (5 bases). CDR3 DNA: TGTGCCAGCAGCCCCCGGGACGGAAACACTGAAGCTTTCTTT. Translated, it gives CASSPRDGNTEAFF.